The sample holds one count of the clone carrying this T cell receptor (beta chain). The junction departs from germline at one end; a sequencing error may be responsible. Scientists recovered RNA and DNA together from approximately 20-30 mg of unsorted bulk tissue. These data originate in a study of tumor-infiltrating lymphocytes in primary liver carcinoma. TCR beta cDNA was reverse-transcribed from around 0.55 ug of total RNA. The reaction used a constant-region primer and ProtoScript II reverse transcriptase. Sequencing libraries for TCR beta derived from three nested multiplex PCR rounds that used slightly modified ARM-PCR. MiXCR, run by TCRdb on the multiplex PCR reads, gives a single entry per CDR3 protein. The sample consists of roughly 100,000 distinct CDR3 sequences, over 55% of them appearing once. This TCR was recovered from a woman aged 60-75 years with primary liver carcinoma and hepatitis B virus infection. The specimen was liver tumor tissue from sampling region 5. Subset given: tumor region T5, tumor centre.

CDR3 residues: CASSEAAGGADTQNF. CDR3 DNA: TGTGCCAGCAGTGAAGCGGCAGGGGGCGCAGATACGCAGAACTTT. The rearrangement uses TRBV6-1 and TRBJ2-3, with TRBD1 matching over 8 bases. The CDR3 is 15 residues long. Germline CDR1 MNHNS, CDR2 SASEGT.